This T cell receptor (beta chain) was retrieved from a study of cytomegalovirus exposure and HLA in healthy donors. The study, taken as a whole, reports: In the analysis, some V segments, TRBV6-2 and TRBV6-3 included, were excluded as indistinguishable. Reports state that TCR beta sequences accurately predicted most subjects' HLA-A and HLA-B alleles.

Germline loops: CDR1 KGHSH, CDR2 LQKENI. The CDR3 length is 15 residues. V dropped 4 bases and J dropped 3; count of bases not matched to a gene: 5. PCR used 60 Vbeta primers and 13 Jbeta primers. Sequencing used immunoSEQ multiplex PCR; TCRdb keeps in-frame clones, though not all of them. The sample includes about 100,000 clones, roughly 74% of them seen just once. On this clone itself: Its target is unknown.

Sequencing was performed on PBMCs. The rearrangement joins TRBV18 to TRBJ1-5, with 8 bases fitting TRBD1. The sequence was collected from a woman aged 18-35 years in good health and CMV-seropositive. The CDR3 spells CASSLGTGTNQPQHF. The DNA for the CDR3 is TGTGCCAGCTCACTGGGGACAGGAACCAATCAGCCCCAGCATTTT.